Here is one T cell receptor beta chain with its context. Its target antigen remains unknown. No much larger clone is present one base from it, and per-base qualities are unavailable. CDR1 and CDR2 are read off the germline V gene as SGHTA and FQGTGA. Trimming leaves V shorter by 1 base and J shorter by 3 bases, with the junction holding 9 bases beyond the gene matches. From its cysteine to its phenylalanine, the CDR3 spans 19 amino acids. Only CDR3 DNA is held: 57 bases, read in frame from base 1. The sample belongs to a study of shared clonotypes between healthy human individuals (TCRdb year 2020). Background on the whole study: The cohort comprised a couple of women and three men aged 18 to 49 years. Per donor, three plates each were used for CD4 naive and CD4 memory, two for CD8 naive, and one for CD8 memory. Different laboratories and diverse techniques were used to prepare libraries and sequence TCR repertoires, to increase sequencing depth and limit assay-specific biases. Each donor's leukapheresis produced roughly between about 0.9 and 9.5 billion PBMCs. To estimate repertoire size and how much clonotype sharing occurs between individuals, the study deeply sequenced the blood TCR repertoires of about 5 healthy adults. General conclusions and limits of the study: Sharing across several donors was observed for 4.5% to 6.5% of naive CD4, around 3.5% of naive CD8, about 2.3% of memory CD4, and around 0.4% of memory CD8 clonotypes. Incomplete sequencing was indicated by rarefaction of sorted-subset datasets, despite the large sequencing depth. Sampling was limited to blood, and TCR repertoires in tissue likely differ from TCR repertoires in blood. Estimated clonotype richness was generally larger for naive than for memory subsets. Higher generation probabilities were observed for clonotypes shared by all four sorted-subset donors than for non-shared clonotypes. Based on pairwise subsampling, the degree of clonotype sharing among donors was expected to be affected by sequencing depth. The small number of donors limited the genetic and exposure-history diversity represented.

Healthy HIV-negative adults with no recently reported acute infections or vaccinations were included as donors. All donors were Caucasian adults living in Nashville, Tennessee, USA. Magnetic negative selection was used to enrich CD4+ T cells, after which naive cells were positively selected on CD45RA and the negative fraction became the memory subset. Blood was collected by leukapheresis, and PBMCs were isolated by Ficoll-Histopaque density gradient centrifugation and then cryopreserved in liquid nitrogen vapor phase. Analytical flow cytometry was used to check the purity and quantity of every magnetically sorted T cell population. Each sorted fraction had its genomic DNA isolated and then quantified by UV absorbance on a Nanodrop 2000c. Using the deep immunoSEQ assay, TCR CDR3 regions were amplified from genomic DNA by multiplex PCR. For each cell subset, the extracted genomic DNA was distributed evenly across all wells of several immunoSEQ 96-well plates, and each plate served as one replicate. Each replicate PCR for sorted subsets received roughly 200 ng genomic DNA, equal to about 29,000 T cell genomes. Purified libraries were measured with a Qubit 3.0 fluorometer, size-checked on a Bioanalyzer 2100, and measured again with the KAPA Library Quantification kit. Each immunoSEQ 96-well plate was sequenced on its own single-read 150-cycle Illumina NextSeq 550 flow cell. Per the source publication's procedure: Because the immunoSEQ output held only junctional sequences and lacked quality scores, the filtering could not match the filtering applied to full-length reads. Sequences were annotated with PyIR, a Python wrapper for IgBLAST v1.9, using IMGT germline references to assign V/J genes and CDR3. Reads were removed for weak V/J assignments (E-value above 1e-6), missing CDR3, stop codons, out-of-frame junctions, or ambiguous translated residues. V3J clonotypes were defined as sequences sharing the same inferred V gene, J gene, and CDR3 amino acid sequence. To compute the percentage overlap between repertoires, the number of shared unique clonotypes was divided by the size of the smaller repertoire. Repertoire richness was assessed with RTK rarefaction, the Chao1 estimator, and Recon v2.1 estimates of unobserved clonotypes. Generation probabilities for all TCRbeta clonotypes obtained by the gDNA method from several donors were computed using OLGA. Entries here come from immuneACCESS through TCRdb and include only in-frame sequences with V and J called. Some clones fail to appear in such tables; in the studies checked, an unresolved V gene covers under half of the shortfall, and the cause of the remainder is unknown. The DNA gave D and trimming, while V, J and clone size come from that table. The sample table contains over 850,000 clones; only one count was recorded for 70% to 80% of them. The ten top clones hold about 0.52% of the sample.

Sequencing input: memory CD4+ T cells from PBMCs. The label giving this sample's cell subset or site can be read as: CD45RA-negative fraction. This chain is built from TRBV7-3 and TRBJ2-6, with 10 bases aligning to TRBD2. This sequence was found in a young man in good health. Some clones in this sample may be carry-over from other donors' samples. The CDR3 protein sequence reads: CASSLKASGSSSGANVLTF. At the DNA level, the sequence is TGTGCCAGCAGCTTAAAGGCTAGCGGGAGTTCTAGTGGGGCCAACGTCCTGACTTTC.